The rows below give T cell receptor beta chains drawn from one sample of a study of shared clonotypes between healthy human individuals. Libraries were prepared by immunoSEQ multiplex PCR; TCRdb keeps only in-frame clonotypes and omits some of them. This repertoire shows roughly 1,000,000 clones, 78% found once; its top ten account for 0.5% to 0.6%. The sequencing input was memory CD4+ T cells from PBMCs. These receptors all stem from a man aged 18 to 30 in good health. Some clones in this sample may be carry-over from other donors' samples. CDR3s include the opening cysteine and the closing phenylalanine or tryptophan. D genes are given only for firm matches. Size is omitted from some rows. Given values are once, few, many or a class for expanded clones.

D gene: TRBD1; CDR3 length: 15; V gene: TRBV5-6; J gene: TRBJ2-7; clone size: -; CDR3 protein: CASSVQGQGLGEQYF; CDR3 DNA: TGTGCCAGCAGCGTCCAGGGACAGGGGCTGGGCGAGCAGTACTTC
D gene: -; CDR3 length: 13; V gene: TRBV10-3; J gene: TRBJ1-5; clone size: -; CDR3 protein: CAISESRGQPQHF; CDR3 DNA: TGTGCCATCAGTGAGTCGAGGGGTCAGCCCCAGCATTTT
D gene: -; CDR3 length: 15; V gene: TRBV14; J gene: TRBJ2-2; clone size: -; CDR3 protein: CASSTPGQNTGELFF; CDR3 DNA: TGTGCCAGCAGCACCCCGGGACAGAACACCGGGGAGCTGTTTTTT
D gene: -; CDR3 length: 17; V gene: TRBV11-2; J gene: TRBJ1-2; clone size: -; CDR3 protein: CASSQSQSAGTNYGYTF; CDR3 DNA: TGTGCCAGCAGTCAAAGCCAATCCGCCGGGACTAACTATGGCTACACCTTC
D gene: TRBD2; CDR3 length: 15; V gene: TRBV5-4; J gene: TRBJ2-1; clone size: -; CDR3 protein: CASSSTSGSRNEQFF; CDR3 DNA: TGTGCCAGCAGCTCAACTAGCGGGAGCCGTAATGAGCAGTTCTTC
D gene: -; CDR3 length: 15; V gene: TRBV15; J gene: TRBJ1-1; clone size: -; CDR3 protein: CATSRGRDMNTEAFF; CDR3 DNA: TGTGCCACCAGCAGAGGCAGGGACATGAACACTGAAGCTTTCTTT
D gene: TRBD1; CDR3 length: 17; V gene: TRBV4-3; J gene: TRBJ1-1; clone size: -; CDR3 protein: CASSQVRGYRGGTEAFF; CDR3 DNA: TGCGCCAGCAGCCAAGTTAGAGGGTACAGGGGCGGCACTGAAGCTTTCTTT
D gene: -; CDR3 length: 13; V gene: TRBV27; J gene: TRBJ1-4; clone size: -; CDR3 protein: CAKDSLTNEKLFF; CDR3 DNA: TGTGCCAAGGACAGCCTAACTAATGAAAAACTGTTTTTT
D gene: TRBD2; CDR3 length: 15; V gene: TRBV6-1; J gene: TRBJ2-7; clone size: -; CDR3 protein: CASRATSGGEYEQYF; CDR3 DNA: TGTGCCAGCAGAGCGACTAGCGGGGGGGAATACGAGCAGTACTTC
D gene: TRBD2; CDR3 length: 15; V gene: TRBV5-4; J gene: TRBJ2-3; clone size: -; CDR3 protein: CASSWGGVRTDTQYF; CDR3 DNA: TGTGCCAGCAGCTGGGGAGGGGTGCGCACAGATACGCAGTATTTT
D gene: TRBD2; CDR3 length: 18; V gene: TRBV7-2; J gene: TRBJ2-2; clone size: -; CDR3 protein: CASSLAGSGKGHTGELFF; CDR3 DNA: TGTGCCAGCAGCTTAGCGGGTAGCGGGAAGGGTCACACCGGGGAGCTGTTTTTT
D gene: TRBD2; CDR3 length: 18; V gene: TRBV28; J gene: TRBJ2-3; clone size: -; CDR3 protein: CASSFSRGGRKGTDTQYF; CDR3 DNA: TGTGCCAGCAGTTTTAGTCGTGGCGGGAGGAAAGGGACAGATACGCAGTATTTT
D gene: -; CDR3 length: 11; V gene: TRBV27; J gene: TRBJ2-3; clone size: -; CDR3 protein: CASSLAGTQYF; CDR3 DNA: TGTGCCAGCAGTTTAGCGGGTACGCAGTATTTT
D gene: -; CDR3 length: 16; V gene: TRBV5-6; J gene: TRBJ1-1; clone size: -; CDR3 protein: CASLKGPFFMNTEAFF; CDR3 DNA: TGTGCCAGCCTAAAGGGGCCCTTTTTCATGAACACTGAAGCTTTCTTT
D gene: -; CDR3 length: 15; V gene: TRBV5-1; J gene: TRBJ2-1; clone size: -; CDR3 protein: CASSLPENPYNEQFF; CDR3 DNA: TGCGCCAGCAGCTTGCCAGAGAACCCCTACAATGAGCAGTTCTTC
D gene: -; CDR3 length: 15; V gene: TRBV2; J gene: TRBJ2-1; clone size: -; CDR3 protein: CASSDGQTAGSEQFF; CDR3 DNA: TGTGCCAGCAGTGACGGACAAACAGCGGGCAGTGAGCAGTTCTTC
D gene: TRBD2; CDR3 length: 16; V gene: TRBV5-4; J gene: TRBJ2-7; clone size: -; CDR3 protein: CASSYGTSGRVDEQYF; CDR3 DNA: TGTGCCAGCAGCTACGGGACTAGCGGGAGGGTGGACGAGCAGTACTTC
D gene: -; CDR3 length: 13; V gene: TRBV19; J gene: TRBJ2-1; clone size: -; CDR3 protein: CASSTGHYNEQFF; CDR3 DNA: TGTGCCAGTAGTACGGGACATTACAATGAGCAGTTCTTC
D gene: TRBD1; CDR3 length: 16; V gene: TRBV5-6; J gene: TRBJ1-5; clone size: -; CDR3 protein: CASSKRQGASNQPQHF; CDR3 DNA: TGTGCCAGCAGCAAGAGACAGGGGGCGAGCAATCAGCCCCAGCATTTT
D gene: -; CDR3 length: 13; V gene: TRBV11-3; J gene: TRBJ2-7; clone size: -; CDR3 protein: CASKTRDSYEQYF; CDR3 DNA: TGTGCCAGCAAGACCAGGGACTCCTACGAGCAGTACTTC
D gene: TRBD1; CDR3 length: 14; V gene: TRBV4-1; J gene: TRBJ1-6; clone size: -; CDR3 protein: CASSRGTGESPLHF; CDR3 DNA: TGCGCCAGCAGCAGGGGGACAGGAGAGTCACCCCTCCACTTT
D gene: -; CDR3 length: 13; V gene: TRBV5-1; J gene: TRBJ2-3; clone size: -; CDR3 protein: CASSLIPGYTQYF; CDR3 DNA: TGCGCCAGCAGCTTGATCCCCGGATACACGCAGTATTTT
D gene: -; CDR3 length: 15; V gene: TRBV9; J gene: TRBJ2-7; clone size: -; CDR3 protein: CASSVEGTPAYEQYF; CDR3 DNA: TGTGCCAGCAGCGTAGAGGGGACTCCAGCCTACGAGCAGTACTTC
D gene: -; CDR3 length: 15; V gene: TRBV5-1; J gene: TRBJ2-3; clone size: -; CDR3 protein: CASSLELVGTDTQYF; CDR3 DNA: TGCGCCAGCAGCTTGGAATTAGTTGGGACAGATACGCAGTATTTT
D gene: -; CDR3 length: 16; V gene: TRBV28; J gene: TRBJ2-7; clone size: -; CDR3 protein: CASSLGVYRIDYEQYF; CDR3 DNA: TGTGCCAGCAGTTTGGGGGTGTATCGCATTGACTACGAGCAGTACTTC
D gene: -; CDR3 length: 14; V gene: TRBV9; J gene: TRBJ1-3; clone size: -; CDR3 protein: CASSVEGSGNTIYF; CDR3 DNA: TGTGCCAGCAGCGTAGAGGGCTCTGGAAACACCATATATTTT
D gene: TRBD1; CDR3 length: 13; V gene: TRBV27; J gene: TRBJ1-2; clone size: -; CDR3 protein: CASSSVGDRIRTF; CDR3 DNA: TGTGCCAGCAGTTCGGTCGGGGACAGGATAAGGACCTTC
D gene: TRBD1; CDR3 length: 15; V gene: TRBV27; J gene: TRBJ1-1; clone size: -; CDR3 protein: CASSGLTGAGTEAFF; CDR3 DNA: TGTGCCAGCAGTGGGTTGACAGGGGCCGGGACTGAAGCTTTCTTT
D gene: TRBD1; CDR3 length: 16; V gene: TRBV5-4; J gene: TRBJ2-2; clone size: once; CDR3 protein: CASSLAPGQGAGELFF; CDR3 DNA: TGTGCCAGCAGCTTGGCCCCGGGACAGGGAGCCGGGGAGCTGTTTTTT
D gene: -; CDR3 length: 16; V gene: TRBV2; J gene: TRBJ2-6; clone size: -; CDR3 protein: CASTWDGRSGANVLTF; CDR3 DNA: TGTGCCAGCACCTGGGACGGTCGCTCTGGGGCCAACGTCCTGACTTTC
D gene: -; CDR3 length: 13; V gene: TRBV18; J gene: TRBJ2-7; clone size: -; CDR3 protein: CASSPGTSYEQYF; CDR3 DNA: TGTGCCAGCTCACCGGGCACTTCCTACGAGCAGTACTTC
D gene: -; CDR3 length: 12; V gene: TRBV2; J gene: TRBJ1-2; clone size: -; CDR3 protein: CASRVVNYGYTF; CDR3 DNA: TGTGCCAGCAGAGTAGTAAACTATGGCTACACCTTC
D gene: -; CDR3 length: 13; V gene: TRBV7-9; J gene: TRBJ1-1; clone size: -; CDR3 protein: CASTAQGNTEAFF; CDR3 DNA: TGTGCCAGCACCGCACAGGGAAACACTGAAGCTTTCTTT
D gene: -; CDR3 length: 14; V gene: TRBV5-1; J gene: TRBJ2-7; clone size: -; CDR3 protein: CASSLAGASYEQYF; CDR3 DNA: TGCGCCAGCAGCTTGGCGGGGGCGAGCTACGAGCAGTACTTC
D gene: TRBD1; CDR3 length: 16; V gene: TRBV29-1; J gene: TRBJ1-2; clone size: few; CDR3 protein: CSVTIPGTGGLKGYTF; CDR3 DNA: TGCAGCGTCACCATCCCCGGGACAGGGGGGTTGAAGGGCTACACCTTC
D gene: -; CDR3 length: 13; V gene: TRBV28; J gene: TRBJ1-3; clone size: -; CDR3 protein: CASSLFRGNTIYF; CDR3 DNA: TGTGCCAGCAGTTTATTTCGGGGAAACACCATATATTTT
D gene: -; CDR3 length: 16; V gene: TRBV7-9; J gene: TRBJ1-6; clone size: once; CDR3 protein: CASSLREPRGNSPLHF; CDR3 DNA: TGTGCCAGCAGCCTCCGGGAACCTCGTGGTAATTCACCCCTCCACTTT
D gene: -; CDR3 length: 13; V gene: TRBV10-3; J gene: TRBJ2-1; clone size: few; CDR3 protein: CAISESRDNEQFF; CDR3 DNA: TGTGCCATCAGTGAGTCAAGGGACAATGAGCAGTTCTTC
D gene: TRBD1; CDR3 length: 15; V gene: TRBV28; J gene: TRBJ2-1; clone size: once; CDR3 protein: CATDIPGQGSNEQFF; CDR3 DNA: TGTGCCACCGATATTCCGGGACAGGGATCCAATGAGCAGTTCTTC
D gene: TRBD2; CDR3 length: 15; V gene: TRBV4-1; J gene: TRBJ2-7; clone size: -; CDR3 protein: CASSQGLADSYEQYF; CDR3 DNA: TGCGCCAGCAGCCAAGGGCTAGCGGACTCCTACGAGCAGTACTTC
D gene: -; CDR3 length: 16; V gene: TRBV19; J gene: TRBJ2-5; clone size: -; CDR3 protein: CASSMSVAVGQETQYF; CDR3 DNA: TGTGCCAGTAGTATGTCAGTGGCAGTTGGGCAAGAGACCCAGTACTTC
D gene: TRBD2; CDR3 length: 16; V gene: TRBV7-3; J gene: TRBJ2-3; clone size: -; CDR3 protein: CASSEQPSGSSDTQYF; CDR3 DNA: TGTGCCAGCAGCGAACAGCCCAGCGGGAGTTCAGATACGCAGTATTTT
D gene: -; CDR3 length: 11; V gene: TRBV28; J gene: TRBJ2-7; clone size: -; CDR3 protein: CASGGSYEQYF; CDR3 DNA: TGTGCCAGCGGCGGGTCCTACGAGCAGTACTTC
D gene: -; CDR3 length: 14; V gene: TRBV6-6; J gene: TRBJ2-5; clone size: -; CDR3 protein: CASSSSTFSETQYF; CDR3 DNA: TGTGCCAGCAGTTCCTCTACATTCTCGGAGACCCAGTACTTC
D gene: TRBD1; CDR3 length: 13; V gene: TRBV11-2; J gene: TRBJ1-2; clone size: once; CDR3 protein: CASSQGQGSGYTF; CDR3 DNA: TGTGCCAGCAGCCAAGGACAGGGTAGTGGCTACACCTTC
D gene: TRBD2; CDR3 length: 16; V gene: TRBV5-1; J gene: TRBJ2-3; clone size: -; CDR3 protein: CASSFTSGRDTDTQYF; CDR3 DNA: TGCGCCAGCAGCTTTACGAGCGGGAGGGACACAGATACGCAGTATTTT
D gene: -; CDR3 length: 16; V gene: TRBV6-5; J gene: TRBJ2-7; clone size: -; CDR3 protein: CASSYFGTANSYEQYF; CDR3 DNA: TGTGCCAGCAGTTACTTCGGGACTGCCAACTCCTACGAGCAGTACTTC
D gene: -; CDR3 length: 16; V gene: TRBV4-3; J gene: TRBJ1-2; clone size: few; CDR3 protein: CASSQDTRGHIYGYTF; CDR3 DNA: TGCGCCAGCAGCCAAGATACGCGGGGCCACATATATGGCTACACCTTC